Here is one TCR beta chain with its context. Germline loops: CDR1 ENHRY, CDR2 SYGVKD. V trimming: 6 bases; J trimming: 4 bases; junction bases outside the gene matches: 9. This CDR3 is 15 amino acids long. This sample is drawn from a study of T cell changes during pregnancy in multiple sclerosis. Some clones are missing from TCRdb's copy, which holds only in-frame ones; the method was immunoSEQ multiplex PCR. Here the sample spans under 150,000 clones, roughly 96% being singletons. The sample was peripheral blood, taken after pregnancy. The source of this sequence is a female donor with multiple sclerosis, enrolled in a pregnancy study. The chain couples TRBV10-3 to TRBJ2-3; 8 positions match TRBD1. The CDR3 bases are TGTGCCATCAGCCCACGACAGGGGTCCCCAGATACGCAGTATTTT. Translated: CAISPRQGSPDTQYF.